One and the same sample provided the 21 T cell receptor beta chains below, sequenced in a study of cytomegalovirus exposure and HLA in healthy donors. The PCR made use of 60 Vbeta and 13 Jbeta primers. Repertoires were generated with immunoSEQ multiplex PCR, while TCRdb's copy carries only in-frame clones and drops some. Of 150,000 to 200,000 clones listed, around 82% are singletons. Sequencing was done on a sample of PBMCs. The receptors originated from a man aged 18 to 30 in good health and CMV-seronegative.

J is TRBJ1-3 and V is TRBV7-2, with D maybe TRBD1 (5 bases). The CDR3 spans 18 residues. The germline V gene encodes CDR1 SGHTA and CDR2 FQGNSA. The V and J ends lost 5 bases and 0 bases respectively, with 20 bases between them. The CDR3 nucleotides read TGTGCCAGCAGCCCTGACCTGGGGCGGATGGACTCTGGAAACACCATATATTTT. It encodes CASSPDLGRMDSGNTIYF.

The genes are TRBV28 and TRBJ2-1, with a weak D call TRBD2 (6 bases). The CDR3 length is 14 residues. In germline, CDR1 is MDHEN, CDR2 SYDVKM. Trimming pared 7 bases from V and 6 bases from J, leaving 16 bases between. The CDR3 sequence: CASTPRGLINEQFF. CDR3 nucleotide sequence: TGTGCCAGCACCCCGAGGGGACTTATCAATGAGCAGTTCTTC.

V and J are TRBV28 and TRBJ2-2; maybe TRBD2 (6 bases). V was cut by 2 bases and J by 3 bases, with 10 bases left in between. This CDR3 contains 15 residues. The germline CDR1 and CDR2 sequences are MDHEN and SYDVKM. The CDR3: CASSLVRGYTGELFF. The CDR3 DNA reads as TGTGCCAGCAGTTTAGTGCGGGGCTACACCGGGGAGCTGTTTTTT.

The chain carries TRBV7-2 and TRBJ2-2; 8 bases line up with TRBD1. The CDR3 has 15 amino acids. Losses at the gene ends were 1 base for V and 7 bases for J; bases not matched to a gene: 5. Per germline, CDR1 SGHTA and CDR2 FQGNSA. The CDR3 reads CASSLVRGQGGELFF. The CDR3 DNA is TGTGCCAGCAGCTTAGTCAGGGGGCAGGGCGGGGAGCTGTTTTTT.

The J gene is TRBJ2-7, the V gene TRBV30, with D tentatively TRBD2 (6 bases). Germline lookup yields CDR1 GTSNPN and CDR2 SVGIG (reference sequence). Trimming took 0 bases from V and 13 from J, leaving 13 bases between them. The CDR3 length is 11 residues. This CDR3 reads CAWSVQIGLYF. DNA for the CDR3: TGTGCCTGGAGTGTACAAATCGGACTATACTTC.

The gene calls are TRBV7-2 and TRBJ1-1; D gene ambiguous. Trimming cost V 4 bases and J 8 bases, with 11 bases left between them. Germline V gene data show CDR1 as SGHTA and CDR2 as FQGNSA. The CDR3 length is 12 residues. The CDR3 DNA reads TGTGCCAGCAGCTCCCCTCCAGGAGAAGCTTTCTTT. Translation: CASSSPPGEAFF. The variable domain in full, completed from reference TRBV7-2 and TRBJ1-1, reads GAGVSQSPSNKVTEKGKDVELRCDPISGHTALYWYRQSLGQGLEFLIYFQGNSAPDKSGLPSDRFSAERTGGSVSTLTIQRTQQEDSAVYLCASSSPPGEAFFGQGTRLTVV.

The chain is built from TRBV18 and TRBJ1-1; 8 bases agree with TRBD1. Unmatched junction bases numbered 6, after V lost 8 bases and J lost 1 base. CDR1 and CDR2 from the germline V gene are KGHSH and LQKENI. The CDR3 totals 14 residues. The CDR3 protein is CASPGGTGNTEAFF. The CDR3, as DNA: TGTGCCAGCCCCGGGGGGACAGGGAACACTGAAGCTTTCTTT.

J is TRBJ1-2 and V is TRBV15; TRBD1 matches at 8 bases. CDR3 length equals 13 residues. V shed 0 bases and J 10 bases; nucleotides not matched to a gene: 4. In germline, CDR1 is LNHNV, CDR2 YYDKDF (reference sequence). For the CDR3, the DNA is TGTGCCACCAGCAGAGATAGACAGGGGATCTACACCTTC. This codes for CATSRDRQGIYTF. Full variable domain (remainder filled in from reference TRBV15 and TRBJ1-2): DAMVIQNPRYQVTQFGKPVTLSCSQTLNHNVMYWYQQKSSQAPKLLFHYYDKDFNNEADTPDNFQSRRPNTSFCFLDIRSPGLGDTAMYLCATSRDRQGIYTFGSGTRLTVV.

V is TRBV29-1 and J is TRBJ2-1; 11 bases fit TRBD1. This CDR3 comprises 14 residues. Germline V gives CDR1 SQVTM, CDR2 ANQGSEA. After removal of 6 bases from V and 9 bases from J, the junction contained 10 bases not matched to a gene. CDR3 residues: CSVALGTGGGEQFF. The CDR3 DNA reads TGCAGCGTCGCCCTCGGGACAGGGGGAGGTGAGCAGTTCTTC.

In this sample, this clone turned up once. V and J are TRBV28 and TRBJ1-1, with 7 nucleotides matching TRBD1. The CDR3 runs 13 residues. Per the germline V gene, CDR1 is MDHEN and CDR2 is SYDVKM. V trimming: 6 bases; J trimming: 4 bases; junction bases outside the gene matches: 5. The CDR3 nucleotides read TGTGCCAGCAGCCGACAGGGCAGCACTGAAGCTTTCTTT. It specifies CASSRQGSTEAFF.

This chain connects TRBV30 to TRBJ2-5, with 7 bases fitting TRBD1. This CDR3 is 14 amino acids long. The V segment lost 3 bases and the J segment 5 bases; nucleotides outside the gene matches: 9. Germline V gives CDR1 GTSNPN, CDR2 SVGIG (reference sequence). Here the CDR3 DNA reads TGTGCCTGGAGGTTAAAAGGGGGCGCGGAGACCCAGTACTTC. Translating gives CAWRLKGGAETQYF.

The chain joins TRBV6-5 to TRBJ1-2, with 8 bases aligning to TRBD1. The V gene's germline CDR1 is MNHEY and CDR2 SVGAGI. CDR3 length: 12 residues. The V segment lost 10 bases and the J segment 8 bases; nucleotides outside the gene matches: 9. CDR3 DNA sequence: TGTGCCACCGAGACAGGGGCCGGGGGCTACACCTTC. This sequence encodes CATETGAGGYTF.

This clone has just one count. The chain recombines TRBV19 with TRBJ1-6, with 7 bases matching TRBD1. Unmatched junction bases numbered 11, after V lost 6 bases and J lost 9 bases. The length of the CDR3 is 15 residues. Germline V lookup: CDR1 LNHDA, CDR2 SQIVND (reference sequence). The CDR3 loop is CASSSLDREVSPLHF. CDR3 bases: TGTGCCAGTAGCAGCCTCGACAGGGAGGTTTCACCCCTCCACTTT. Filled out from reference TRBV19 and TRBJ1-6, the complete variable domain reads DGGITQSPKYLFRKEGQNVTLSCEQNLNHDAMYWYRQDPGQGLRLIYYSQIVNDFQKGDIAEGYSVSREKKESFPLTVTSAQKNPTAFYLCASSSLDREVSPLHFGNGTRLTVT.

The CDR3 region has the DNA TGTGCCATCAGCTCGACTAGCGGAAATGAGCAGTTCTTC. It yields the protein CAISSTSGNEQFF. The chain combines TRBV10-3 with TRBJ2-1; 9 bases are shared with TRBD2. CDR1 is ENHRY and CDR2 is SYGVKD in the germline V gene. This CDR3 region has 13 residues. V was pared by 6 bases and J by 7 bases, with 4 bases of the junction left unmatched.

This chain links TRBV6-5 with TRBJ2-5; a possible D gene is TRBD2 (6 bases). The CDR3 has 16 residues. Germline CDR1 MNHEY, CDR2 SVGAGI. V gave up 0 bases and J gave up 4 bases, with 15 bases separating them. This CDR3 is CASSYSGSGALETQYF. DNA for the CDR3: TGTGCCAGCAGTTACTCGGGTAGCGGTGCCTTAGAGACCCAGTACTTC.

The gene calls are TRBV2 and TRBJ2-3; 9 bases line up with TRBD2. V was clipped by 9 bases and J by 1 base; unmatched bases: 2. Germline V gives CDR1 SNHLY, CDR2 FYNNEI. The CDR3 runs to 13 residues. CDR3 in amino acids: CARAGGGTDTQYF. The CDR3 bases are TGTGCCAGAGCGGGAGGAGGCACAGATACGCAGTATTTT. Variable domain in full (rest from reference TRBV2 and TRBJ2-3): EPEVTQTPSHQVTQMGQEVILRCVPISNHLYFYWYRQILGQKVEFLVSFYNNEISEKSEIFDDQFSVERPDGSNFTLKIRSTKLEDSAMYFCARAGGGTDTQYFGPGTRLTVL.

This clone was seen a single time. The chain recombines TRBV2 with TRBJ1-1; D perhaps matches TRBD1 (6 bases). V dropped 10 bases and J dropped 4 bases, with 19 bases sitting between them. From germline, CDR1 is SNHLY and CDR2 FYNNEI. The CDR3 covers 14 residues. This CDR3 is CAIHDGTGFTEAFF. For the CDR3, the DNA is TGTGCCATTCACGACGGAACAGGGTTCACTGAAGCTTTCTTT.

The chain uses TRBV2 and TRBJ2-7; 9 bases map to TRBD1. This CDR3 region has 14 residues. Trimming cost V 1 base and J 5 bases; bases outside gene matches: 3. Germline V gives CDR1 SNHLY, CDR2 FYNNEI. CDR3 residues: CASSEGTGDNEQYF. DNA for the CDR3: TGTGCCAGCAGTGAAGGGACAGGGGACAACGAGCAGTACTTC.

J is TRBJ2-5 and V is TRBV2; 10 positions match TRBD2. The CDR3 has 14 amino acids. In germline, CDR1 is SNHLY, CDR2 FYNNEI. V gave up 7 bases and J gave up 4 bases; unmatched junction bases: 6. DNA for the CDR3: TGTGCCAGCATGAAGCGGGAGGGCGGAGAGACCCAGTACTTC. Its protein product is CASMKREGGETQYF. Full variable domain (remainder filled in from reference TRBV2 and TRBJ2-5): EPEVTQTPSHQVTQMGQEVILRCVPISNHLYFYWYRQILGQKVEFLVSFYNNEISEKSEIFDDQFSVERPDGSNFTLKIRSTKLEDSAMYFCASMKREGGETQYFGPGTRLLVL.

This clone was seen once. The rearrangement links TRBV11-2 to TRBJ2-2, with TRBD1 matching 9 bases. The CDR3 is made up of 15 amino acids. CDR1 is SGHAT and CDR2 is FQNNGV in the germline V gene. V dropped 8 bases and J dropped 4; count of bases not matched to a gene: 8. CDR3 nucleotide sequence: TGTGCCAGCCCCTTGGGACAGGGTGCCACCGGGGAGCTGTTTTTT. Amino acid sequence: CASPLGQGATGELFF.

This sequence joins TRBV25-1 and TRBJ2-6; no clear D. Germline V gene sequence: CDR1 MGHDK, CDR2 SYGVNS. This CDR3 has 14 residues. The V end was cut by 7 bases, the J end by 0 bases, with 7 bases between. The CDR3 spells CASTVSSGANVLTF. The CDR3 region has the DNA TGTGCCAGCACTGTGAGCTCTGGGGCCAACGTCCTGACTTTC. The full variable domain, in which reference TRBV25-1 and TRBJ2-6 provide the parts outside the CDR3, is EADIYQTPRYLVIGTGKKITLECSQTMGHDKMYWYQQDPGMELHLIHYSYGVNSTEKGDLSSESTVSRIRTEHFPLTLESARPSHTSQYLCASTVSSGANVLTFGAGSRLTVL.